This T cell receptor beta chain was recovered during a study of blood T cell repertoires in COVID-19. Method: immunoSEQ multiplex PCR; TCRdb's copy keeps in-frame clones and lacks some. The table has fewer than 250,000 clones, 85% to 90% seen once; the top ten hold less than 15%. Trimming at V came to 3 bases and at J to 0 bases, leaving 5 bases not matched to a gene. In germline, CDR1 is LGHDT, CDR2 YNNKEL (reference sequence). The CDR3 extends over 17 amino acids. The V and J genes are TRBV3-1 (or the pseudogene TRBV3-2) and TRBJ2-6, with 7 bases that match TRBD1. The receptor's source is a man aged 30 to 39 who had been exposed to COVID-19. The specimen sequenced was PBMCs or T cells enriched from blood (not recorded which). CDR3: CASSQETGDSGANVLTF. CDR3 coding DNA: TGTGCCAGCAGCCAGGAAACAGGGGACTCTGGGGCCAACGTCCTGACTTTC.